This TCR beta chain was identified during a study of blood T cell repertoires in COVID-19. About the research overall: The analysed material was cDNA or gDNA that came from T cells, B-cell-depleted T cells, or PBMCs.

The protocol was immunoSEQ multiplex PCR, while the TCRdb copy is restricted to in-frame clones and leaves out a portion. The sample lists about 480,000 clones; about nine tenths were seen once. Germline assignment: CDR1 LNHNV and CDR2 YYDKDF (reference sequence). V shed 3 bases and J 0 bases; nucleotides not matched to a gene: 3. CDR3 size: 16 residues. The chain recombines TRBV15 with TRBJ1-4; 8 positions match TRBD1. The sequenced sample was PBMCs or T cells enriched from blood (not recorded which). This receptor was obtained from a woman aged 55 to 70 who had recovered from COVID-19. CDR3 coding DNA: TGTGCCACCAGCAGGACAGGGGAAGCAACTAATGAAAAACTGTTTTTT. This translates into CATSRTGEATNEKLFF.